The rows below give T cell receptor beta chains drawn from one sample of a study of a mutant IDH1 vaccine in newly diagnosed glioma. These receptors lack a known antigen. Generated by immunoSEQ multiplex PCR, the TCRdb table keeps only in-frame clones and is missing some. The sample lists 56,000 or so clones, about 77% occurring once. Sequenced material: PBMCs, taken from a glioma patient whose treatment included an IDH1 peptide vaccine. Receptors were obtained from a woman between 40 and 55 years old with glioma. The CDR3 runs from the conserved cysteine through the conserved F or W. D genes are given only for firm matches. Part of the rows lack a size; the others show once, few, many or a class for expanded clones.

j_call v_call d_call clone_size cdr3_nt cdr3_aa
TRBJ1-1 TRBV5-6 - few TGTGCCAGCAGCCCTATGGGTTTTAGCACTGAAGCTTTCTTT CASSPMGFSTEAFF
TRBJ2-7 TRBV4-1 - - TGCGCCAGCAGCCAAGTTTTACAGGGAACCTACGAGCAGTACTTC CASSQVLQGTYEQYF
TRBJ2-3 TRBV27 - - TGTGCCAGCAGTTTACCCCCAGGGGTCACAGATACGCAGTATTTT CASSLPPGVTDTQYF
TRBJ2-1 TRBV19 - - TGTGCCAGTAGTGGGGGGGCAGGGAGAGCCGATGAGCAGTTCTTC CASSGGAGRADEQFF
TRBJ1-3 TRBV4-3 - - TGCGCCAGCAGCCTCGGGAGGGGAAGAACCGGGGACACCATATATTTT CASSLGRGRTGDTIYF
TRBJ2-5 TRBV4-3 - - TGCGCCAGCAGCCAAGACAACAGGGAGGGAGAGACCCAGTACTTC CASSQDNREGETQYF
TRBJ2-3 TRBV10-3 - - TGTGCCATCAGTGAGAGCGGCTCCAGCACAGATACGCAGTATTTT CAISESGSSTDTQYF
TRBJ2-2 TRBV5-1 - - TGCGCCAGCAGGCAGGATATGACCGGGGAGCTGTTTTTT CASRQDMTGELFF
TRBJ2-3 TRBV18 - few TGTGCCAGCTCACCTACAGATACGCAGTATTTT CASSPTDTQYF
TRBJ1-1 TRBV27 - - TGTGCCAGCAGTTTATATGTCGCAGGGGAGACTGAAGCTTTCTTT CASSLYVAGETEAFF
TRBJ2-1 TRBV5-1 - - TGCGCCAGCAGCTTGGTGCGGGTGGGCGATGAGCAGTTCTTC CASSLVRVGDEQFF
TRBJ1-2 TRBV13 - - TGTGCCAGCAGCTTACGCGCAGCCAGTAACTATGGCTACACCTTC CASSLRAASNYGYTF
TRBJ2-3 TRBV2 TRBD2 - TGTGCCAGCACACCACACCCTCCGGGACTAGCGGGGGGCGCCAATAAATACACAGATACGCAGTATTTT CASTPHPPGLAGGANKYTDTQYF
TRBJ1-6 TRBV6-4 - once TGTGCCAGCAGTGACGGCCAGGGCGGTTCACCCCTCCACTTT CASSDGQGGSPLHF
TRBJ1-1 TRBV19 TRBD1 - TGTGCCAGTAGTCCGTCCGGGACAGGGAAGACGAACACTGAAGCTTTCTTT CASSPSGTGKTNTEAFF
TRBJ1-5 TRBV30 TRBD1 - TGTGCCTGGCGAACAGGGGGCGCGAGCAATCAGCCCCAGCATTTT CAWRTGGASNQPQHF
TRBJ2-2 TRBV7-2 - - TGTGCCAGCAGCTTAGAGGGGGTTACCGGGGAGCTGTTTTTT CASSLEGVTGELFF
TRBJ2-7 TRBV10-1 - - TGCGCCAGCAGCCGGAACGCTCAACAGGACGAGCAGTACTTC CASSRNAQQDEQYF
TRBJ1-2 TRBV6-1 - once TGTGCCAGCACACCATGGGCGAACAATGGCTACACCTTC CASTPWANNGYTF